This T cell receptor (beta chain) is from a study of radiation and T cells in renal cell carcinoma. Germline V gene sequence: CDR1 SEHNR, CDR2 FQNEAQ (reference sequence). Trimming took 5 bases from V and 4 from J; bases not matched to a gene: 6. The CDR3 is 14 amino acids. Described time point: blood 4 weeks post-SBRT, at nephrectomy. The treatment is: 15 Gy SBRT to primary tumor, nephrectomy 4 weeks later. Generated by immunoSEQ multiplex PCR, the TCRdb table keeps only in-frame clones and is missing some. Of some 150,000 clones in the sample, roughly 90% are singletons; the top ten hold 15% to 20%. This clone has just a few counts. Other DNA sequences in this specimen translate into the identical CDR3.

The receptor comes from a woman in her forties or fifties with renal cell carcinoma. The chain couples TRBV7-9 to TRBJ1-2; 8 bases agree with TRBD1. Sequences were derived from blood, sampled from a patient whose treatment included radiotherapy and nephrectomy. This CDR3 reads CASSPQGASYGYTF. CDR3 DNA sequence: TGTGCCAGCAGCCCGCAGGGGGCGAGCTATGGCTACACCTTC.